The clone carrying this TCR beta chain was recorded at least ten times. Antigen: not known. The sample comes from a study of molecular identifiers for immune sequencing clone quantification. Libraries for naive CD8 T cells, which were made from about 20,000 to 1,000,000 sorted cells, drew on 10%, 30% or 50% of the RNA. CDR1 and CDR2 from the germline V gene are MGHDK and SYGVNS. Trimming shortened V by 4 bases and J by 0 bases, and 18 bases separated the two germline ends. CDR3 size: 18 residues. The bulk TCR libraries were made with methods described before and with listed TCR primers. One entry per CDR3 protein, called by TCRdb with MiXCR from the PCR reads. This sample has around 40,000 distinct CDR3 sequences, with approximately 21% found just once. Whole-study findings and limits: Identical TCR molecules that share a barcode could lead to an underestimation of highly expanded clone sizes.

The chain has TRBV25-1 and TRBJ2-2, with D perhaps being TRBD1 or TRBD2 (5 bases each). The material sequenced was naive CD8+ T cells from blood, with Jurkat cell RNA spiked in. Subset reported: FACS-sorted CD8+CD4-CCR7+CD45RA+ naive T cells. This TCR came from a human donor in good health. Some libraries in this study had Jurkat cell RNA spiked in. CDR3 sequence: CASSVERDLYANTGELFF. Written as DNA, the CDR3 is TGTGCCAGCAGTGTCGAGAGGGACCTTTATGCGAACACCGGGGAGCTGTTTTTT.